One sample yielded the 20 T cell receptor beta chains listed below, sequenced in a study of T cell responses to AZD1222 COVID-19 vaccine. Profiled with immunoSEQ multiplex PCR; TCRdb holds only in-frame clones, not every one. The table shows some 200,000 clones, with 80% to 95% occurring only once. The material sequenced was peripheral blood, taken on day 0 of AZD1222 vaccination. These receptors originate from an adult in good health.

This chain uses TRBV4-3 with TRBJ1-4; D is perhaps TRBD1 (6 bases). Germline CDR1 is LGHNA and CDR2 is YSLEER. Trimming removed 0 bases at V and 5 bases at J, with 19 bases between. The CDR3 consists of 18 residues. CDR3 loop: CASSQDPGGGLPNEKLFF. The CDR3 DNA reads TGCGCCAGCAGCCAAGACCCCGGGGGCGGCTTACCCAATGAAAAACTGTTTTTT.

The chain carries TRBV10-3 and TRBJ1-5, with D unclear. The V and J ends lost 0 bases and 1 base respectively, with 16 bases between them. The CDR3 loop spans 18 amino acids. Per the germline V gene, CDR1 is ENHRY and CDR2 is SYGVKD. CDR3 region: CAISESYGVLVSNQPQHF. The CDR3 DNA sequence: TGTGCCATCAGTGAGTCTTACGGGGTGTTGGTGAGCAATCAGCCCCAGCATTTT.

The chain has TRBV10-3 and TRBJ2-7; TRBD1 matches 10 bases. After removal of 10 bases from V and 5 bases from J, the junction contained 11 bases not matched to a gene. In germline, CDR1 is ENHRY, CDR2 SYGVKD. This CDR3 is 14 amino acids long. CDR3 nucleotide sequence: TGTGCCACCATAGGACAGGGGGGGGGAAACGAGCAGTACTTC. Translation: CATIGQGGGNEQYF.

This chain connects TRBV11-3 to TRBJ2-3; 7 nucleotides agree with TRBD2. Germline V gene lookup returns CDR1 SGHNT and CDR2 YENEEA. V was pared by 5 bases and J by 4 bases, with 9 bases of the junction left unmatched. This CDR3 is built from 15 residues. CDR3 sequence (DNA): TGTGCCAGCAGCCCCGAGGCGGGGGTCCCAGATACGCAGTATTTT. Translation gives CASSPEAGVPDTQYF.

The chain combines TRBV12-3 or TRBV12-4 with TRBJ2-2; D is unclear. V was clipped by 10 bases and J by 4 bases, with 10 bases between them. The CDR3 covers 12 residues. This chain's CDR3 is CAIRSGTGELFF. DNA of the CDR3: TGTGCCATCCGGTCTGGCACCGGGGAGCTGTTTTTT.

This clone showed up just once. This chain joins TRBV2 and TRBJ1-1; TRBD1 aligns across 8 bases. Germline lookup yields CDR1 SNHLY and CDR2 FYNNEI. The length of the CDR3 is 15 residues. V lost 6 bases, J lost 5 bases, and 11 bases stayed unmatched. This CDR3 is CASRSVGQGGTEAFF. CDR3 sequence (DNA): TGTGCCAGCAGATCAGTAGGACAGGGCGGAACTGAAGCTTTCTTT.

The chain is built from TRBV7-9 and TRBJ1-4, with D unclear. CDR1 is SEHNR and CDR2 is FQNEAQ in the germline V gene (reference sequence). The CDR3 runs to 12 residues. V lost 5 bases to trimming and J lost 7 bases, with 8 bases between them. The CDR3 region has the DNA TGTGCCAGCAGCGGTACAGCTGAAAAACTGTTTTTT. As protein: CASSGTAEKLFF.

A few counts support this clone. The V gene is TRBV28, the J gene TRBJ2-4; D remains unclear. The CDR3 consists of 16 residues. The V end lost 6 bases, the J end lost 1 base, and 16 bases lay between the germline ends. The V gene's germline CDR1 is MDHEN and CDR2 SYDVKM. CDR3 loop: CASSRTQAEAKNIQYF. CDR3 nucleotides: TGTGCCAGCAGCCGGACCCAGGCCGAGGCCAAAAACATTCAGTACTTC. Based on the CDR3 plus reference TRBV28 and TRBJ2-4, the full variable domain is DVKVTQSSRYLVKRTGEKVFLECVQDMDHENMFWYRQDPGLGLRLIYFSYDVKMKEKGDIPEGYSVSREKKERFSLILESASTNQTSMYLCASSRTQAEAKNIQYFGAGTRLSVL.

A note on this clone: The germline gene is not matched at one end of the junction; a read error may be the cause. The rearrangement uses TRBV7-8 and TRBJ2-6, with D maybe TRBD2 (5 bases). The CDR3 spans 16 residues. The V gene's germline CDR1 is SGHVS and CDR2 FQNEAQ. In DNA, the CDR3 is TGTGCCAGCAGCCTAGCTTCGGGTACTGGGGCCAACGTCCTGACTTTC. Protein: CASSLASGTGANVLTF.

This chain connects TRBV27 to TRBJ1-2, with no clear D. V was clipped by 5 bases and J by 0 bases, with 7 bases between them. The germline CDR1 and CDR2 sequences are MNHEY and SMNVEV (reference sequence). CDR3 length: 13 residues. The CDR3 is CASSLHTNYGYTF. CDR3 sequence (DNA): TGTGCCAGCAGTCTACATACTAACTATGGCTACACCTTC.

V gene TRBV5-5 combines with J gene TRBJ1-2; D is possibly TRBD1 (5 bases). CDR3 length: 14 residues. V was clipped by 1 base and J by 4 bases, with 11 bases between them. Germline assignment: CDR1 SGHKS and CDR2 YYEKEE (reference sequence). The CDR3 spells CASSLTDNLYGYTF. CDR3 coding DNA: TGTGCCAGCAGCTTGACGGACAACCTCTATGGCTACACCTTC.

The chain uses TRBV5-4 and TRBJ2-7; 8 positions agree with TRBD1. This CDR3 contains 14 residues. The V gene's germline CDR1 is SGHNT and CDR2 YYREEE (reference sequence). The trim removed 4 bases at V and 2 bases at J, leaving 5 bases unmatched. As DNA, the CDR3 is TGTGCCAGCAGCCCGGACAGGGCCACCTACGAGCAGTACTTC. Amino acid sequence: CASSPDRATYEQYF.

The CDR3 region has the DNA TGTGCCAGCAGCCCGAGTAGGACAGTTACTGAAGCTTTCTTT. It translates to CASSPSRTVTEAFF. The J gene is TRBJ1-1, the V gene TRBV3-1 (or the pseudogene TRBV3-2); D perhaps matches TRBD1 (6 bases). The CDR3 has 14 residues. V lost 4 bases and J lost 5, with 14 bases in between. Germline CDR1 is LGHDT and CDR2 is YNNKEL (reference sequence).

V usage is TRBV4-2 and J usage is TRBJ2-3, with 10 bases that match TRBD2. J lost 1 base, V lost 1 base, and 2 bases had no gene match. The germline CDR1 and CDR2 sequences are LGHNA and YNFKEQ. This CDR3 is built from 16 residues. The CDR3 DNA reads as TGTGCCAGCAGCCAAGGCGGGACTAGCGGCACAGATACGCAGTATTTT. It encodes CASSQGGTSGTDTQYF.

The chain employs TRBV19 and TRBJ1-1; D remains unclear. Germline assignment: CDR1 LNHDA and CDR2 SQIVND (reference sequence). This CDR3 spans 13 amino acids. The CDR3: CAIGMVGNTEAFF. The CDR3 region has the DNA TGTGCAATTGGAATGGTGGGGAACACTGAAGCTTTCTTT.

The chain carries TRBV5-8 and TRBJ1-2; 12 nucleotides agree with TRBD1. With V trimmed by 4 bases and J by 8 bases, 6 bases remained unmatched. The CDR3 totals 14 residues. The V gene's germline CDR1 is SGHTS and CDR2 YDEGEE. The CDR3 bases are TGTGCCAGCAGCATGGGACAGGGGGCGTTGGGCTACACCTTC. Protein sequence: CASSMGQGALGYTF.

The genes are TRBV10-3 and TRBJ2-2; tentatively, D is TRBD1 (6 bases). Germline loops: CDR1 ENHRY, CDR2 SYGVKD. Deletions cut 6 bases from V and 7 bases from J, with 9 bases between. The CDR3 length is 12 residues. The CDR3 protein is CAIRDSGGELFF. The CDR3 bases are TGTGCCATCAGGGACAGCGGCGGGGAGCTGTTTTTT.

This chain joins TRBV25-1 and TRBJ1-4, with D maybe TRBD1 (6 bases). This CDR3 spans 14 amino acids. The V gene lost 3 bases and the J gene lost 13 bases, with 18 bases spanning the gap. Germline V CDR1 and CDR2: MGHDK, SYGVNS. This CDR3 reads CASSEGQGRLRLFF. In nucleotides, the CDR3 is TGTGCCAGCAGTGAGGGCCAGGGGCGCCTCAGACTGTTTTTT.

This clone was counted only a few times. The gene calls are TRBV5-6 and TRBJ1-2; 8 bases match TRBD1. The CDR3 runs to 16 residues. V shed 4 bases and J 0 bases; nucleotides not matched to a gene: 8. Germline V gives CDR1 SGHDT, CDR2 YYEEEE. This CDR3 reads CASSARTGTTNYGYTF. The DNA of the CDR3 is TGTGCCAGCAGCGCCCGGACAGGGACGACTAACTATGGCTACACCTTC. Drawing the rest from reference TRBV5-6 and TRBJ1-2, the complete variable domain is DAGVTQSPTHLIKTRGQQVTLRCSPKSGHDTVSWYQQALGQGPQFIFQYYEEEERQRGNFPDRFSGHQFPNYSSELNVNALLLGDSALYLCASSARTGTTNYGYTFGSGTRLTVV.

The V call is TRBV27, the J call TRBJ2-2, with D maybe TRBD2 (6 bases). The CDR3 extends over 16 amino acids. Per the germline V gene, CDR1 is MNHEY and CDR2 is SMNVEV (reference sequence). The ends were cut back, 6 bases at V and 0 bases at J, with 14 bases in the middle. CDR3 nucleotide sequence: TGTGCCAGCAGCCTCGGGACTTTAGCGAACACCGGGGAGCTGTTTTTT. Its protein product is CASSLGTLANTGELFF.